The clone carrying this T cell receptor beta chain was picked up many times. Its specificity is unknown. The authors used template switching to add a universal primer site and gave cDNA unique molecular identifiers. TCRdb re-derived calls from the 5' RACE reads in MiXCR, one entry per CDR3 protein. The sample includes around 500,000 distinct CDR3 sequences, 13% to 15% of them seen just once. This record comes from a study of identical twins. Study results and caveats: Cross-sectional statistics underpinned the conclusions; the same donors were not followed.

The CDR3 is 14 amino acids. Germline V gene sequence: CDR1 SGHRS, CDR2 YFSETQ. With 4 bases clipped from V and 2 bases from J, the junction kept 5 bases outside the gene matches. A further study also used this sample, focusing on yellow fever vaccine responses in identical twins. That paper notes: In identical twins, vaccine T cell responses appeared partly shared and partly individual.

What was sequenced was CD4+ T cells sorted from blood. V and J are TRBV5-1 and TRBJ2-7; 8 bases match TRBD1. This TCR came from a woman aged 18 to 35 in good health. In nucleotides, the CDR3 is TGCGCCAGCAGCAGCGGACAGGGTCCCTACGAGCAGTACTTC. Its protein product is CASSSGQGPYEQYF. The variable domain in full, completed from reference TRBV5-1 and TRBJ2-7, reads KAGVTQTPRYLIKTRGQQVTLSCSPISGHRSVSWYQQTPGQGLQFLFEYFSETQRNKGNFPGRFSGRQFSNSRSEMNVSTLELGDSALYLCASSSGQGPYEQYFGPGTRLTVT.